The present T cell receptor beta chain was sequenced within a study of cytomegalovirus exposure and HLA in healthy donors. Across the whole study: Earlier, some 180 million T cells were analyzed, and 90 million to 120 million unique TCR beta sequences were found among them. Early on, a data release was issued that held tens of millions of unique TCRs from HLA-typed donors.

Primers included in the PCR were 60 Vbeta and 13 Jbeta primers. TCRdb keeps only in-frame clones here, not all; method: immunoSEQ multiplex PCR. This table has some 77,000 clones, 79% appearing once. A remark on this clone: Its target is unknown. At one end, the junction sequence differs from germline, possibly due to a read error.

CDR1 SGHTA and CDR2 FQGNSA come from the germline V gene. The CDR3 loop spans 13 amino acids. Study observations and caveats: Sequencing artifact likely explains a cluster of highly shared sequence variants.

Sequenced input: PBMCs. The chain combines TRBV7-2 with TRBJ1-6; D is perhaps TRBD1 (6 bases). The source of this sequence is a man in his thirties or forties in good health and CMV-seronegative. DNA for the CDR3: TGTGCCAGCAGCCCAGGACAGACAGGAAGAACGTACTTT. Amino acid sequence: CASSPGQTGRTYF.